The 9 T cell receptor beta chains given below trace back to one sample, sequenced in a study of cytomegalovirus exposure and HLA in healthy donors (TCRdb year 2017). To prepare the library, the immunoSEQ multiplex PCR assay was applied. The multiplex PCR relied on a mix of 60 forward primers for TCR Vbeta segments and 13 reverse primers for TCR Jbeta segments. TCRdb took this table from immuneACCESS and kept in-frame rearrangements with V and J called. Such tables lack part of the clones; where checked against another copy, unresolved V genes explain under half of the gap, and the rest is unexplained. The sample includes 110,000 or so clones, with about 68% observed a single time. Around 4.3% of the sample comes from the top ten. Sequenced: PBMCs. The receptors derive from a woman aged 40 to 49 in good health and CMV-seropositive.

This chain uses TRBV18 with TRBJ2-7; 9 bases are a match to TRBD1. Germline CDR1 and CDR2: KGHSH and LQKENI. CDR3 length: 13 amino acids. V was clipped by 7 bases and J by 3 bases; unmatched bases: 4. In nucleotides, the CDR3 is TGTGCCAGCTGCCCGGGACAGGGCTACGAGCAGTACTTC. Translation gives CASCPGQGYEQYF. Combining the CDR3 with reference TRBV18 and TRBJ2-7 gives the whole variable domain NAGVMQNPRHLVRRRGQEARLRCSPMKGHSHVYWYRQLPEEGLKFMVYLQKENIIDESGMPKERFSAEFPKEGPSILRIQQVVRGDSAAYFCASCPGQGYEQYFGPGTRLTVT.

The chain employs TRBV7-9 and TRBJ2-3; 9 bases fit TRBD2. The CDR3 contains 15 residues. Losses at the gene ends were 6 bases for V and 0 bases for J; bases not matched to a gene: 4. The germline CDR1 and CDR2 sequences are SEHNR and FQNEAQ (reference sequence). For the CDR3, the DNA is TGTGCCAGCAGACCGACTAGCGGTAGCACAGATACGCAGTATTTT. This gives the protein CASRPTSGSTDTQYF.

The V and J genes are TRBV14 and TRBJ2-7, with D hard to call. Germline V gene lookup returns CDR1 SGHDN and CDR2 FVKESK. The CDR3 runs 14 residues. Trimming took 1 base from V and 1 from J, leaving 8 bases between them. The CDR3 sequence is CASSQGRLSYEQYF. CDR3 DNA: TGTGCCAGCAGCCAAGGCCGACTGTCCTACGAGCAGTACTTC.

The CDR3 reads CASSLRQETQYF. In nucleotides, the CDR3 is TGTGCCAGCAGCCTCAGGCAAGAGACCCAGTACTTC. The J gene is TRBJ2-5, the V gene TRBV7-8; D gene unclear. Germline V lookup: CDR1 SGHVS, CDR2 FQNEAQ. CDR3 length: 12 amino acids. V lost 5 bases and J lost 2, with 6 bases in between.

The chain couples TRBV30 to TRBJ2-1; unclear D gene. CDR1 is GTSNPN and CDR2 is SVGIG in the germline V gene (reference sequence). The V and J ends lost 1 base and 0 bases respectively, with 10 bases between them. The CDR3 is 15 amino acids. In DNA, the CDR3 is TGTGCCTGGAGTGAGATTTGGAGCTCCTACAATGAGCAGTTCTTC. It is translated as CAWSEIWSSYNEQFF.

The chain joins TRBV7-9 to TRBJ1-4, with 7 positions matching TRBD1. Germline CDR1 is SEHNR and CDR2 is FQNEAQ (reference sequence). J lost 13 bases, V lost 4 bases, and 12 bases had no gene match. The CDR3 extends over 14 amino acids. In DNA, the CDR3 is TGTGCCAGCAGCTCGACAGGGCCGAGTAGTATACTGTTTTTT. The encoded protein is CASSSTGPSSILFF. The full variable domain, in which reference TRBV7-9 and TRBJ1-4 provide the parts outside the CDR3, is DTGVSQNPRHKITKRGQNVTFRCDPISEHNRLYWYRQTLGQGPEFLTYFQNEAQLEKSRLLSDRFSAERPKGSFSTLEIQRTEQGDSAMYLCASSSTGPSSILFFGSGTQLSVL.

CDR3 sequence reads: CASSFGGDQFF. The CDR3, as DNA: TGTGCCAGCAGCTTCGGGGGTGACCAGTTCTTC. This chain links TRBV5-4 with TRBJ2-1, with D possibly being TRBD2 (6 bases). V lost 2 bases and J lost 13, with 10 bases in between. The length of the CDR3 is 11 residues. CDR1 and CDR2 from the germline V gene are SGHNT and YYREEE (reference sequence).

The chain combines TRBV5-1 with TRBJ2-5; TRBD1 aligns across 10 bases. The CDR3 sequence is 13 residues long. Unmatched junction bases numbered 7, after V lost 4 bases and J lost 10 bases. Germline CDR1 and CDR2: SGHRS and YFSETQ. The CDR3, as DNA: TGCGCCAGCAGCCCTAGACAGGGGGCAGACCAGTACTTC. This codes for CASSPRQGADQYF.

The V call is TRBV27, the J call TRBJ2-5; D is possibly TRBD1 (7 bases). Matching the DNA end better, TRBJ2-7 makes the J call doubtful. Germline lookup yields CDR1 MNHEY and CDR2 SMNVEV (reference sequence). The CDR3 spans 15 residues. The CDR3 spells CASSLSPRQGLEQYF. In DNA, the CDR3 is TGTGCCAGCAGTTTATCGCCGCGACAGGGACTCGAGCAGTACTTC.